Following are 5 T cell receptor beta chains from one sample sequenced in a study of T cell responses to AZD1222 COVID-19 vaccine. Clones were read by immunoSEQ multiplex PCR, and TCRdb kept only the in-frame ones, dropping some. The sample comprises 150,000 to 200,000 clones, around 92% of which are singletons, and about 10% rests with the top ten. The sequencing used peripheral blood, collected on day 0 of AZD1222 vaccination. The origin of the receptors is an adult in good health.

The V and J genes are TRBV4-1 and TRBJ1-5; D might be TRBD1 (5 bases). V shed 1 base and J shed 7 bases, with 17 bases lying between them. This CDR3 is built from 16 residues. Germline V gene data show CDR1 as MGHRA and CDR2 as YSYEKL. CDR3 in amino acids: CASSQVPDSGGQPQHF. The CDR3, as DNA: TGCGCCAGCAGCCAAGTACCCGACAGCGGGGGACAGCCCCAGCATTTT.

This sequence joins TRBV5-3 and TRBJ1-2; weak D call: TRBD1 (5 bases). TRBV5-3 is labeled an ORF, and its function is uncertain. Trimming stripped 0 bases from V and 2 bases from J, with 11 bases between. The length of the CDR3 is 15 residues. The CDR3: CARSLVGELNYGYTF. CDR3 bases: TGTGCCAGAAGCTTGGTGGGGGAACTGAACTATGGCTACACCTTC.

V usage is TRBV5-4 and J usage is TRBJ1-1, with D perhaps TRBD1 (5 bases). The CDR3 covers 15 residues. Germline CDR1 is SGHNT and CDR2 is YYREEE (reference sequence). Trimming took off 4 bases at V and 1 base at J, with 14 bases between the two ends. The CDR3 region has the DNA TGTGCCAGCAGCAGATCAGGGACTTCGAACACTGAAGCTTTCTTT. Protein product: CASSRSGTSNTEAFF.

V gene TRBV27 combines with J gene TRBJ2-1, with TRBD1 matching 11 bases. V lost 7 bases and J lost 9; bases outside the gene matches: 11. CDR1 MNHEY and CDR2 SMNVEV come from the germline V gene (reference sequence). The CDR3 is made up of 15 amino acids. The CDR3 DNA reads as TGTGCCAGCACCCTCCGGGACAGGGGGATGAGTGAGCAGTTCTTC. Protein sequence: CASTLRDRGMSEQFF.

In nucleotides, the CDR3 is TGTGCCAGCAGCGCCGCCCTACATGACAGGGTGGGTGGCTACACCTTC. Residues: CASSAALHDRVGGYTF. This chain connects TRBV13 to TRBJ1-2; the match to TRBD1 covers 7 bases. The CDR3 sequence is 16 residues long. The ends lost 5 bases at V and 7 bases at J; junction bases unmatched: 16. Germline V gene data show CDR1 as PRHDT and CDR2 as FYEKMQ (reference sequence).